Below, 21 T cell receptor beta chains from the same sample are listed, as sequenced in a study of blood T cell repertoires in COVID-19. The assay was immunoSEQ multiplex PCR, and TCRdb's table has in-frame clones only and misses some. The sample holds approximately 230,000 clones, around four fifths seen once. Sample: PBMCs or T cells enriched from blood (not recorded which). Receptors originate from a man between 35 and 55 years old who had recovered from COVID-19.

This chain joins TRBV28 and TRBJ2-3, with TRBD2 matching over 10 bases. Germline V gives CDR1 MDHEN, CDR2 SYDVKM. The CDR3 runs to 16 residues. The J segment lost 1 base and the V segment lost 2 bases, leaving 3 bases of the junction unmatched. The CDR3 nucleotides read TGTGCCAGCAGTTTACTAGCGGGGGAGCGCACAGATACGCAGTATTTT. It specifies CASSLLAGERTDTQYF.

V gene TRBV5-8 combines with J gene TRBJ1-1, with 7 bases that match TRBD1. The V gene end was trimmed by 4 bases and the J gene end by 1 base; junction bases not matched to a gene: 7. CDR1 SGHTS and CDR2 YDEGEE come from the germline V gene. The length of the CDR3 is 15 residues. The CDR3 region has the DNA TGTGCCAGCAGCCGCCGACAGGGAGGGAACACTGAAGCTTTCTTT. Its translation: CASSRRQGGNTEAFF.

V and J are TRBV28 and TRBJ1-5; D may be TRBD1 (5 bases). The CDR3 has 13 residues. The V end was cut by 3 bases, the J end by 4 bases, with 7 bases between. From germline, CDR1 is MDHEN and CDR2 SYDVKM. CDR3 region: CASSLTVNQPQHF. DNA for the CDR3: TGTGCCAGCAGTTTGACAGTTAATCAGCCCCAGCATTTT.

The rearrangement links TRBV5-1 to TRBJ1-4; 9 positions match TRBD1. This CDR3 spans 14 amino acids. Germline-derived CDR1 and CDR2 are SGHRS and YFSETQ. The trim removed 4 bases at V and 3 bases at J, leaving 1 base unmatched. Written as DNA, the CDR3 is TGCGCCAGCAGCCGACAGGGGGCTAATGAAAAACTGTTTTTT. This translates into CASSRQGANEKLFF. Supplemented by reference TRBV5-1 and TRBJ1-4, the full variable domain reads KAGVTQTPRYLIKTRGQQVTLSCSPISGHRSVSWYQQTPGQGLQFLFEYFSETQRNKGNFPGRFSGRQFSNSRSEMNVSTLELGDSALYLCASSRQGANEKLFFGSGTQLSVL.

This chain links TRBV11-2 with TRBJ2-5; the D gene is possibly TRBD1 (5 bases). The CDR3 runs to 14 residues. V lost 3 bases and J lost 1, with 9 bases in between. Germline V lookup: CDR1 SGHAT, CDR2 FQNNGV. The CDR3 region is CASSFRDSQETQYF. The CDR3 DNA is TGTGCCAGCAGCTTCCGAGACAGCCAAGAGACCCAGTACTTC.

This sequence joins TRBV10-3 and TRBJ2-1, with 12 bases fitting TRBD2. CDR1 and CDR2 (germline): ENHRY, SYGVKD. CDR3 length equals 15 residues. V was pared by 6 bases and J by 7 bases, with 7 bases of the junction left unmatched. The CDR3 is CAISAGLAGKNEQFF. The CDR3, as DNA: TGTGCCATCAGCGCCGGACTAGCGGGGAAAAATGAGCAGTTCTTC.

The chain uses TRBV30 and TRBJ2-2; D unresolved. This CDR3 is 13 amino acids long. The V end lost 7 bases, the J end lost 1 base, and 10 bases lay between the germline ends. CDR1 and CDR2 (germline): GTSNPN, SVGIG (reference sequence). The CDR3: CASQLENTGELFF. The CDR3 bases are TGTGCCTCCCAATTAGAGAACACCGGGGAGCTGTTTTTT.

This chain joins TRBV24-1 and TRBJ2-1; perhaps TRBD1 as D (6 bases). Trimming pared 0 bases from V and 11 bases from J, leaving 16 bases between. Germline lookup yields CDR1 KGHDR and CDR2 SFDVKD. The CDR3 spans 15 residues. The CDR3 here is CATSDLTGHQYQQFF. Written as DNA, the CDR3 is TGTGCCACCAGTGATTTGACGGGACACCAATACCAGCAGTTCTTC.

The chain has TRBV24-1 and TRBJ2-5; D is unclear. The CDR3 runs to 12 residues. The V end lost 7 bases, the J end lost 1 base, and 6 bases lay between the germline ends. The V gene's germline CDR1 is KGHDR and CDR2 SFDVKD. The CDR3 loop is CATRHTQETQYF. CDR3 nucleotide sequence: TGTGCCACCAGACATACCCAAGAGACCCAGTACTTC.

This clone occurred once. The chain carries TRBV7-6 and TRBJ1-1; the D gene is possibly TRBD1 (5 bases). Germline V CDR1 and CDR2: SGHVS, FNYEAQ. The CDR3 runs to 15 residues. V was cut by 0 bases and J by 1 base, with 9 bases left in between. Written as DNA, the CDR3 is TGTGCCAGCAGCTTAGCGCCGGGGGGGAACACTGAAGCTTTCTTT. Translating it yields CASSLAPGGNTEAFF.

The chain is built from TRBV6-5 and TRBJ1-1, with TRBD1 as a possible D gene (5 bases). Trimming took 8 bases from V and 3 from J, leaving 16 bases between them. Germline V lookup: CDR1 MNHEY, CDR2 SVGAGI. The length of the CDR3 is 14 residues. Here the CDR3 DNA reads TGTGCCAGCCACTCCAGGGCCACTCACACTGAAGCTTTCTTT. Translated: CASHSRATHTEAFF.

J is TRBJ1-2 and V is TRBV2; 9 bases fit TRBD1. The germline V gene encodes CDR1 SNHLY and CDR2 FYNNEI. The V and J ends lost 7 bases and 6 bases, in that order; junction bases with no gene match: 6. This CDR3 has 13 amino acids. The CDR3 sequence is CASNYDRGNGYTF. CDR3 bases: TGTGCCAGCAATTACGACAGGGGGAATGGCTACACCTTC.

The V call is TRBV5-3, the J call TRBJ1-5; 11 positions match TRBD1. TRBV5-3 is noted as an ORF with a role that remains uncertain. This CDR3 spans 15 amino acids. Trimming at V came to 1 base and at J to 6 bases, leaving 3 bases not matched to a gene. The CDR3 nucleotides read TGTGCCAGAAGCTTGTGGGACAGGGGGTTTCAGCCCCAGCATTTT. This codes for CARSLWDRGFQPQHF.

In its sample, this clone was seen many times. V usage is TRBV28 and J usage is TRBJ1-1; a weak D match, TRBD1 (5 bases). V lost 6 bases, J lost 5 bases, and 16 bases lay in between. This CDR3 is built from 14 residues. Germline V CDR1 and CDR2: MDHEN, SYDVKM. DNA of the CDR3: TGTGCCAGCAGCCGGGGGAACTCGAGAACTGAAGCTTTCTTT. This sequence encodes CASSRGNSRTEAFF.

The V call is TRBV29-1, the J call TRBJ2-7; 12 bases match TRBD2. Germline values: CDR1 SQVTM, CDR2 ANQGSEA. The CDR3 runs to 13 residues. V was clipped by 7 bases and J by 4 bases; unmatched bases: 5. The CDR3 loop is CSATSGSFYEQYF. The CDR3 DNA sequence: TGCAGCGCGACTAGCGGGAGCTTTTACGAGCAGTACTTC.

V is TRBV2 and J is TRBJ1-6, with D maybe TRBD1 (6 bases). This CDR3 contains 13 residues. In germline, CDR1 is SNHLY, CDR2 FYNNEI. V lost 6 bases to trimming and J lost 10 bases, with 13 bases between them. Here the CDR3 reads CASRPQGRSPLHF. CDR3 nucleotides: TGTGCCAGCAGACCTCAGGGGCGGTCACCCCTCCACTTT.

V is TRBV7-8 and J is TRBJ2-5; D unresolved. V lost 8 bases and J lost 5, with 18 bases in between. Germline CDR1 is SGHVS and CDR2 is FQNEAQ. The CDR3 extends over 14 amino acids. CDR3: CASSRHFRQETQYF. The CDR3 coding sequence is TGTGCCAGCTCCAGACACTTCAGGCAGGAGACCCAGTACTTC.

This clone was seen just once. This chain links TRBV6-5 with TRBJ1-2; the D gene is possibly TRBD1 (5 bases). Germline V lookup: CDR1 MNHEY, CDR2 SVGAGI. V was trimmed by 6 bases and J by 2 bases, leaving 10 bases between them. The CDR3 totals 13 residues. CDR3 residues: CASRPGRNYGYTF. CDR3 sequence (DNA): TGTGCCAGCAGACCAGGGAGGAACTATGGCTACACCTTC.

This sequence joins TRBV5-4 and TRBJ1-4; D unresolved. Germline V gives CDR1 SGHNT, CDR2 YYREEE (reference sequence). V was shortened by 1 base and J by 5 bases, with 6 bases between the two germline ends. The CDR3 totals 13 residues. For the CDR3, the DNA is TGTGCCAGCAGCTTGCCGGGGAATGAAAAACTGTTTTTT. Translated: CASSLPGNEKLFF.

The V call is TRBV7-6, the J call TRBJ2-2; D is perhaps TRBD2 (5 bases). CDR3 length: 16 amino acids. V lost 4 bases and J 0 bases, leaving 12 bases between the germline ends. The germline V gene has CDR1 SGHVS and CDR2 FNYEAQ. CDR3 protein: CASSSLRDSNTGELFF. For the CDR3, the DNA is TGTGCCAGCAGCTCCCTACGGGATTCGAACACCGGGGAGCTGTTTTTT.

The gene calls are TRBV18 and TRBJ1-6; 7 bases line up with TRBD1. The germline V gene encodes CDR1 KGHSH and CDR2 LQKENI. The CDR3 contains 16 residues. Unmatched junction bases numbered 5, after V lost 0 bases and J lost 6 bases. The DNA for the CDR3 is TGTGCCAGCTCACCACCGGGGACAGCGATTAATTCACCCCTCCACTTT. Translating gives CASSPPGTAINSPLHF.